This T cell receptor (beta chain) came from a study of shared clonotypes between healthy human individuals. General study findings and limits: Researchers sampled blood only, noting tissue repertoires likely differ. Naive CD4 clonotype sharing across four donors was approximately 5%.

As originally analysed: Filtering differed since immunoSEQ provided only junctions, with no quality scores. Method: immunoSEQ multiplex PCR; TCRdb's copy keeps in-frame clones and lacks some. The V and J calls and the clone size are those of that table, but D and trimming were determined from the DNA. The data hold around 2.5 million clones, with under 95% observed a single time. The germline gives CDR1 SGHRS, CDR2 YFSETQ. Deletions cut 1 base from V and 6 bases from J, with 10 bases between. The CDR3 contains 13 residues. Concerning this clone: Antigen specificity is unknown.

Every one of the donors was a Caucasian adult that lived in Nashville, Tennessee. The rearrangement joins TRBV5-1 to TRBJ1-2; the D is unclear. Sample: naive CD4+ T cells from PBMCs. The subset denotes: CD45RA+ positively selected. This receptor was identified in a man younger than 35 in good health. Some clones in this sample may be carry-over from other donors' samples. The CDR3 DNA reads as TGCGCCAGCAGCTTGAAGGGCCAGCATGGCTACACCTTC. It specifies CASSLKGQHGYTF.